These T cell receptor beta chains were read from a single sample in a study of CD8+ T cells in alopecia areata. Assay: immunoSEQ multiplex PCR; the TCRdb copy retains only in-frame clones and omits some. Of under 110,000 clones in the sample, about 61% were seen once. Sequenced here: CD8+ T cells sorted from blood, sampled at week 56, from a patient treated with tofacitinib. These receptors all stem from a human donor with alopecia areata. CDR3s include the opening cysteine and the closing phenylalanine or tryptophan. Each record gives: clone size, J gene, V gene, D gene, CDR3 protein, CDR3 DNA. A D gene is named only where the DNA matches it firmly. Some rows have no size entry. The others give once, few or many, or a class for an expanded clone.

few TRBJ1-1 TRBV7-8 - CASSLVSTSGTEAFF TGTGCCAGCAGCTTAGTATCGACATCGGGAACTGAAGCTTTCTTT
many TRBJ2-1 TRBV7-9 - CASEGSGREQFF TGTGCCAGCGAGGGGAGCGGCCGAGAGCAGTTCTTC
- TRBJ2-1 TRBV19 - CATVPGGGGVNEQFF TGTGCCACCGTCCCAGGGGGCGGGGGGGTTAATGAGCAGTTCTTC
- TRBJ2-7 TRBV5-8 - CASSLFRESSYEQYF TGTGCCAGCAGCTTGTTCCGGGAGAGCTCCTACGAGCAGTACTTC
- TRBJ2-2 TRBV29-1 TRBD1 CSVASDRASNTGELFF TGCAGCGTTGCGTCCGACAGGGCTTCGAACACCGGGGAGCTGTTTTTT
- TRBJ1-2 TRBV30 - CAWSTGGAYGYTF TGTGCCTGGAGTACGGGGGGAGCCTATGGCTACACCTTC
- TRBJ1-1 TRBV30 - CAWSPSGGDTEAFF TGTGCCTGGAGTCCCTCGGGGGGGGACACTGAAGCTTTCTTT
- TRBJ2-2 TRBV6-5 - CASSYGANTGELFF TGTGCCAGCAGTTACGGTGCGAACACCGGGGAGCTGTTTTTT
- TRBJ1-2 TRBV2 - CASSPGPNYGYTF TGTGCCAGCAGTCCGGGGCCTAACTATGGCTACACCTTC
once TRBJ2-7 TRBV27 - CASSLSGVEQYF TGTGCCAGCAGTTTATCAGGGGTCGAGCAGTACTTC
- TRBJ1-1 TRBV7-6 - CASSLAESMMNTEAFF TGTGCCAGCAGCTTAGCAGAGTCTATGATGAACACTGAAGCTTTCTTT
- TRBJ1-1 TRBV9 TRBD1 CASSVVELGTGNTEAFF TGTGCCAGCAGCGTAGTGGAGTTGGGGACAGGGAACACTGAAGCTTTCTTT
few TRBJ1-6 TRBV5-4 TRBD1 CASSEWDRTNSPLHF TGTGCCAGCAGCGAATGGGACAGGACAAATTCACCCCTCCACTTT
few TRBJ2-2 TRBV29-1 TRBD2 CSVPGLEAGELFF TGCAGCGTACCCGGACTAGAGGCCGGGGAGCTGTTTTTT
- TRBJ1-2 TRBV4-1 TRBD1 CASSQGTGVIYGYTF TGCGCCAGCAGCCAAGGGACAGGGGTGATCTATGGCTACACCTTC
- TRBJ1-6 TRBV29-1 - CSVLQGPPSSYNSPLHF TGCAGCGTTCTCCAGGGACCTCCGAGCTCCTATAATTCACCCCTCCACTTT
few TRBJ2-7 TRBV29-1 TRBD1 CSVETGGTYEQYF TGCAGCGTTGAGACAGGGGGTACGTACGAGCAGTACTTC
- TRBJ2-5 TRBV7-6 TRBD2 CASSSRASGQETQYF TGTGCCAGCAGCTCCCGGGCTAGCGGGCAAGAGACCCAGTACTTC
- TRBJ2-7 TRBV5-1 - CASSLAAAYEQYF TGCGCCAGCAGCTTGGCCGCGGCCTACGAGCAGTACTTC
- TRBJ2-7 TRBV29-1 - CSAKGGHLNYEQYF TGCAGCGCAAAAGGGGGACATCTAAACTACGAGCAGTACTTC
few TRBJ2-3 TRBV9 - CASSARLATRTDTQYF TGTGCCAGCAGCGCCCGACTCGCAACTCGCACAGATACGCAGTATTTT
- TRBJ2-3 TRBV6-5 - CASSQLGSTDTQYF TGTGCCAGCAGTCAGCTGGGTAGCACAGATACGCAGTATTTT